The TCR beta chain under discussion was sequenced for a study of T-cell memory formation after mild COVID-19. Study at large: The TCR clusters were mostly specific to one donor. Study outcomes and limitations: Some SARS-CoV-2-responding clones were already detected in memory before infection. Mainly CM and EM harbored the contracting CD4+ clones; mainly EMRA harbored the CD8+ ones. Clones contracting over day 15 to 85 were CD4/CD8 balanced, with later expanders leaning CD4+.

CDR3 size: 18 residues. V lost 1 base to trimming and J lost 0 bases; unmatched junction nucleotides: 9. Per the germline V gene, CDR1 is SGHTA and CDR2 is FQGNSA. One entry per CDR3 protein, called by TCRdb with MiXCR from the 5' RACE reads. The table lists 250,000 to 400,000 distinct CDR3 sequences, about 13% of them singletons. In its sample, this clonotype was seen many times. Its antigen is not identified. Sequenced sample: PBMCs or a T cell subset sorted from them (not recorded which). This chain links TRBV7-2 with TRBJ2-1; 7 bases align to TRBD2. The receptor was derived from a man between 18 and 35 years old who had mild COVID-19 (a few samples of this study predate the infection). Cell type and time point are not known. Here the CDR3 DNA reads TGTGCCAGCAGCTTAGTAGGGAGGGGTCTTAGCTCCTACAATGAGCAGTTCTTC. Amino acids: CASSLVGRGLSSYNEQFF.